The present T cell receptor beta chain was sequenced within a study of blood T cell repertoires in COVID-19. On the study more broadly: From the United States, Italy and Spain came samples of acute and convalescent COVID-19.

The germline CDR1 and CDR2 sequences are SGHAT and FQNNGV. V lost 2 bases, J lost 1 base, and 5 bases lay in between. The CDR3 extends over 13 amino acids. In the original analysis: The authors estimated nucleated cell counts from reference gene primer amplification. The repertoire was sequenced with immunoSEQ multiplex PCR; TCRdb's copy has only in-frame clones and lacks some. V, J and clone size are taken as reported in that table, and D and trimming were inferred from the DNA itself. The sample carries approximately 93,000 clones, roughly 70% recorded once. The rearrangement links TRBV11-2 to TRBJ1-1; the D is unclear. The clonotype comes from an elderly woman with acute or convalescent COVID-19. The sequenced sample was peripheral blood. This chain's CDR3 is CASSLFRNTEAFF. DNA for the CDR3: TGTGCCAGCAGCTTATTCAGGAACACTGAAGCTTTCTTT.